These 4 T cell receptor beta chains were sequenced from one sample in a study of blood T cells in healthy people across ages. It was with a sample-barcoded 5' primer and a J-beta primer mix that a second PCR of roughly 7 to 12 cycles was run. TCRdb re-called the 5' RACE reads through MiXCR, storing one row per CDR3 protein. The sample consists of some 860,000 distinct CDR3 sequences, 45% to 70% of them appearing once. Source material: blood. All receptors come from a middle-aged man in good health.

The chain recombines TRBV7-2 with TRBJ2-7; 7 positions match TRBD2. Germline CDR1 reads SGHTA; CDR2 reads FQGNSA. The CDR3 runs 15 residues. V was clipped by 2 bases and J by 6 bases; unmatched bases: 10. The CDR3 nucleotides are TGTGCCAGCAGCTTAAGTCCGGGAGGATACCGCGAGCAGTACTTC. It codes for CASSLSPGGYREQYF.

The chain carries TRBV9 and TRBJ2-3; 9 positions match TRBD1. The length of the CDR3 is 16 residues. V lost 4 bases, J lost 4 bases, and 10 bases stayed unmatched. CDR1 and CDR2 from the germline V gene are SGDLS and YYNGEE. The CDR3 region is CASSPSGTGRADTQYF. CDR3 nucleotide sequence: TGTGCCAGCAGCCCCTCCGGGACAGGGAGGGCAGATACGCAGTATTTT.

The rearrangement links TRBV5-1 to TRBJ2-2; D perhaps matches TRBD2 (5 bases). This CDR3 is built from 14 residues. Germline values: CDR1 SGHRS, CDR2 YFSETQ. Trimming removed 4 bases at V and 6 bases at J, with 13 bases between. In DNA form, the CDR3 reads TGCGCCAGCAGCACTACTAGAATGGCCGGGGAGCTGTTTTTT. This translates into CASSTTRMAGELFF.

This clonotype has a handful of counts. This chain connects TRBV29-1 to TRBJ2-1, with D unresolved. Trimming shortened V by 6 bases and J by 7 bases, and 10 bases separated the two germline ends. The CDR3 contains 11 residues. Germline assignment: CDR1 SQVTM and CDR2 ANQGSEA. CDR3 nucleotides: TGCAGCGTAGTCTTATTAAATGAGCAGTTCTTC. It encodes CSVVLLNEQFF.